Below are 24 T cell receptor beta chains sequenced from a single sample in a study of PD-L1 blockade in urothelial cancer. Clones were sequenced by immunoSEQ multiplex PCR, and TCRdb holds only the in-frame ones, with some missing. The table lists more than 40,000 clones, around 90% of them singletons. Sequencing was performed on PBMCs, taken around atezolizumab (anti-PD-L1) treatment. The receptors here all came from a woman aged 55 to 70 with urothelial cancer.

This clone was recorded only once. The gene calls are TRBV2 and TRBJ2-1; 15 bases are a match to TRBD2. The CDR3 spans 14 residues. CDR1 is SNHLY, CDR2 FYNNEI, per germline. Trimming removed 9 bases from V and 9 bases from J; junction bases left unmatched: 6. The CDR3 sequence: CARMGLAGGIEQFF. The CDR3 nucleotides read TGTGCCAGGATGGGACTAGCGGGAGGAATTGAGCAGTTCTTC.

The chain employs TRBV6-8 and TRBJ1-5; D call uncertain. Germline V gene sequence: CDR1 MNHGY, CDR2 SAAAGT. The CDR3 spans 10 residues. Trimming took 7 bases from V and 5 from J, leaving 3 bases between them. CDR3 sequence: CASTHQPQHF. Here the CDR3 DNA reads TGTGCCAGCACTCATCAGCCCCAGCATTTT.

The V gene is TRBV6-1, the J gene TRBJ1-2; D uncertain. CDR1 and CDR2 from the germline V gene are MNHNS and SASEGT. The V and J ends lost 8 bases and 4 bases respectively, with 14 bases between them. This CDR3 has 13 amino acids. The CDR3 DNA sequence: TGTGCCAGCCTCGGCGGATGGGTCTATGGCTACACCTTC. Its translation: CASLGGWVYGYTF.

This chain uses TRBV5-1 with TRBJ2-1; 8 bases map to TRBD2. Germline lookup yields CDR1 SGHRS and CDR2 YFSETQ. The CDR3 spans 21 residues. The J segment lost 0 bases and the V segment lost 2 bases, leaving 19 bases of the junction unmatched. The CDR3 sequence is CASSLPVGSGTQKSSYNEQFF. CDR3 nucleotide sequence: TGCGCCAGCAGCTTACCGGTCGGTAGCGGGACCCAGAAGAGCTCCTACAATGAGCAGTTCTTC. The full variable domain, in which reference TRBV5-1 and TRBJ2-1 provide the parts outside the CDR3, is KAGVTQTPRYLIKTRGQQVTLSCSPISGHRSVSWYQQTPGQGLQFLFEYFSETQRNKGNFPGRFSGRQFSNSRSEMNVSTLELGDSALYLCASSLPVGSGTQKSSYNEQFFGPGTRLTVL.

The chain has TRBV5-6 and TRBJ2-7; 7 nucleotides agree with TRBD2. The V gene's germline CDR1 is SGHDT and CDR2 YYEEEE. V gave up 0 bases and J gave up 3 bases; unmatched junction bases: 6. The CDR3 runs to 15 residues. CDR3 region: CASSLGPGGSYEQYF. The CDR3, as DNA: TGTGCCAGCAGCTTGGGCCCTGGCGGGAGCTACGAGCAGTACTTC.

The chain carries TRBV2 and TRBJ2-7; TRBD2 matches at 12 bases. The V segment lost 4 bases and the J segment 0 bases; nucleotides outside the gene matches: 4. From germline, CDR1 is SNHLY and CDR2 FYNNEI. This CDR3 spans 16 amino acids. In nucleotides, the CDR3 is TGTGCCAGCAGTGGAGAGACTAGCGGGAGCTCCTACGAGCAGTACTTC. Translating gives CASSGETSGSSYEQYF.

The rearrangement joins TRBV6-5 to TRBJ1-4, with D possibly being TRBD1 (5 bases). CDR1 and CDR2 from the germline V gene are MNHEY and SVGAGI. The V and J ends lost 6 bases and 11 bases respectively, with 13 bases between them. The CDR3 covers 12 residues. For the CDR3, the DNA is TGTGCCAGCAGCTATCTTCGGGGGAAACTGTTTTTT. This sequence encodes CASSYLRGKLFF.

This chain connects TRBV9 to TRBJ1-1; 11 bases are a match to TRBD1. Germline lookup yields CDR1 SGDLS and CDR2 YYNGEE. There are 16 residues in the CDR3. V dropped 4 bases and J dropped 1; count of bases not matched to a gene: 6. In nucleotides, the CDR3 is TGTGCCAGCAGCCCCGGCGGGACAGGGGGGAACACTGAAGCTTTCTTT. It codes for CASSPGGTGGNTEAFF.

V usage is TRBV9 and J usage is TRBJ2-3; TRBD2 aligns across 11 bases. CDR3 length: 18 amino acids. The germline gives CDR1 SGDLS, CDR2 YYNGEE. After removal of 0 bases from V and 0 bases from J, the junction contained 6 bases not matched to a gene. CDR3 in amino acids: CASSVVSGGASSTDTQYF. CDR3 nucleotides: TGTGCCAGCAGCGTAGTTAGCGGGGGGGCCTCTAGCACAGATACGCAGTATTTT.

In this sample, this clone turned up a few times. The chain recombines TRBV6-6 with TRBJ1-2; perhaps TRBD1 as D (5 bases). The V gene's germline CDR1 is MNHNY and CDR2 SVGAGI (reference sequence). The CDR3 covers 12 residues. V lost 5 bases to trimming and J lost 2 bases, with 6 bases between them. CDR3 sequence (DNA): TGTGCCAGCAGTGACAGCAACTATGGCTACACCTTC. It encodes CASSDSNYGYTF.

J is TRBJ2-3 and V is TRBV6-5, with a weak D call TRBD2 (6 bases). V was clipped by 2 bases and J by 2 bases, with 8 bases between them. This CDR3 has 14 residues. Germline CDR1 and CDR2: MNHEY and SVGAGI. The chain's CDR3 is CASSYASATDTQYF. The CDR3 region has the DNA TGTGCCAGCAGTTACGCTAGCGCCACAGATACGCAGTATTTT.

This chain connects TRBV12-5 to TRBJ2-7; 7 nucleotides align to TRBD1. The CDR3 contains 13 residues. CDR1 and CDR2 from the germline V gene are LGHNT and FRNRAP. V shed 7 bases and J 2 bases; nucleotides not matched to a gene: 5. CDR3 residues: CASASQGAYEQYF. In nucleotides, the CDR3 is TGTGCTAGTGCAAGCCAGGGGGCCTACGAGCAGTACTTC.

The rearrangement joins TRBV7-2 to TRBJ2-5; TRBD2 might be the D (6 bases). Trimming pared 5 bases from V and 5 bases from J, leaving 15 bases between. The CDR3 is 14 amino acids. Looked up from germline, CDR1 is SGHTA and CDR2 is FQGNSA. CDR3 amino acids: CASSPGPLAETQYF. As DNA, the CDR3 is TGTGCCAGCAGCCCTGGCCCGCTAGCGGAGACCCAGTACTTC.

This rearrangement joins TRBV28 to TRBJ2-1; no firm D call. V was shortened by 5 bases and J by 6 bases, with 2 bases between the two germline ends. This CDR3 comprises 10 residues. The germline CDR1 and CDR2 sequences are MDHEN and SYDVKM. The CDR3 loop is CASSLNEQFF. For the CDR3, the DNA is TGTGCCAGCAGTCTCAATGAGCAGTTCTTC.

This chain joins TRBV5-6 and TRBJ2-5; 9 positions agree with TRBD1. Germline trimming cut 0 bases from V and 5 bases from J; bases unmatched to any gene: 8. The CDR3 is 16 residues long. Germline V gives CDR1 SGHDT, CDR2 YYEEEE. The CDR3 DNA reads TGTGCCAGCAGCTTGGGTACAGGGGGCCGGTGGGAGACCCAGTACTTC. Translated, it gives CASSLGTGGRWETQYF.

The chain couples TRBV19 to TRBJ2-5; no reliable D call. Trimming pared 7 bases from V and 5 bases from J, leaving 14 bases between. Germline CDR1 LNHDA, CDR2 SQIVND (reference sequence). CDR3 length equals 13 residues. The chain's CDR3 is CASNSRLWETQYF. CDR3 DNA: TGTGCCAGTAATTCCCGACTTTGGGAGACCCAGTACTTC.

This chain joins TRBV6-5 and TRBJ2-7; possibly TRBD1 for D (6 bases). The CDR3 contains 13 residues. The V end was cut by 6 bases, the J end by 6 bases, with 15 bases between. Germline lookup yields CDR1 MNHEY and CDR2 SVGAGI. The CDR3 region is CASSATGISEQYF. The CDR3 coding sequence is TGTGCCAGCAGCGCCACAGGGATCTCCGAGCAGTACTTC.

The chain links TRBV7-9 to TRBJ2-7; the D is unclear. The CDR3 is made up of 15 amino acids. The V and J ends lost 1 base and 1 base respectively, with 11 bases between them. Germline assignment: CDR1 SEHNR and CDR2 FQNEAQ (reference sequence). DNA of the CDR3: TGTGCCAGCAGCTTAGAGCAGGTCAGGTCCTACGAGCAGTACTTC. It yields the protein CASSLEQVRSYEQYF.

The chain employs TRBV6-5 and TRBJ2-7, with a tentative D call TRBD1 (6 bases). The germline V and J ends were trimmed by 6 bases and 0 bases, with 12 bases remaining between them. This CDR3 contains 14 residues. CDR1 is MNHEY and CDR2 is SVGAGI in the germline V gene. CDR3 coding DNA: TGTGCCAGCAGCCCGGGACAAGTCTCCTACGAGCAGTACTTC. It translates to CASSPGQVSYEQYF.

This chain connects TRBV18 to TRBJ2-2; tentative D call: TRBD2 (6 bases). Germline V gives CDR1 KGHSH, CDR2 LQKENI. V lost 6 bases, J lost 0 bases, and 14 bases lay in between. This CDR3 is 16 amino acids long. The CDR3 loop reads CASSPRLDTNTGELFF. In DNA form, the CDR3 reads TGTGCCAGCTCCCCCAGACTAGATACGAACACCGGGGAGCTGTTTTTT.

CDR3 coding DNA: TGTGCCAGCAGCTGGGGGGACAGTGTTTGGGGTATTTCACCCCTCCACTTT. It encodes CASSWGDSVWGISPLHF. J is TRBJ1-6 and V is TRBV5-6, with 7 bases matching TRBD1. CDR1 is SGHDT, CDR2 YYEEEE, per germline. The CDR3 has 17 amino acids. V was clipped by 3 bases and J by 9 bases; unmatched bases: 15.

The CDR3 nucleotides read TGTGCCATCAGCCTGGGACAGAGCTCTGGAAACACCATATATTTT. It codes for CAISLGQSSGNTIYF. V and J are TRBV10-3 and TRBJ1-3; TRBD1 agrees at 7 bases. This CDR3 comprises 15 residues. Per germline, CDR1 ENHRY and CDR2 SYGVKD. V lost 6 bases, J lost 0 bases, and 5 bases stayed unmatched.

The chain combines TRBV7-2 with TRBJ1-2; a possible D gene is TRBD1 (5 bases). This CDR3 contains 17 residues. The ends were cut back, 5 bases at V and 5 bases at J, with 24 bases in the middle. Germline V gene data show CDR1 as SGHTA and CDR2 as FQGNSA. As DNA, the CDR3 is TGTGCCAGCAGCCCATACGCGGGGCGGCCGGTTTTTTATGGCTACACCTTC. Protein: CASSPYAGRPVFYGYTF.

This chain links TRBV6-6 with TRBJ1-5, with 7 bases aligning to TRBD1. With 2 bases clipped from V and 0 bases from J, the junction kept 4 bases outside the gene matches. Germline CDR1 and CDR2: MNHNY and SVGAGI (reference sequence). This CDR3 comprises 16 residues. The CDR3 DNA follows: TGTGCCAGCAGTTACACTGGACAGGATAGCAATCAGCCCCAGCATTTT. Its translation: CASSYTGQDSNQPQHF.